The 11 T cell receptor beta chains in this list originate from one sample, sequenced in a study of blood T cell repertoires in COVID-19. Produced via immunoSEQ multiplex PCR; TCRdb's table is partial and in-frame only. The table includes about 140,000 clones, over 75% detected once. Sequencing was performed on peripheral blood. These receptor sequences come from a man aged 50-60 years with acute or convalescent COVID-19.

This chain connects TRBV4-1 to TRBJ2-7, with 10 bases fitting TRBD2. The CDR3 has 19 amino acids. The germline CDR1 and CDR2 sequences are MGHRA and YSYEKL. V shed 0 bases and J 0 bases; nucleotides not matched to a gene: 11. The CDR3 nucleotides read TGCGCCAGCAGCCAAGACCCCGGGACTAGCGACCCCCTCTCCTACGAGCAGTACTTC. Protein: CASSQDPGTSDPLSYEQYF.

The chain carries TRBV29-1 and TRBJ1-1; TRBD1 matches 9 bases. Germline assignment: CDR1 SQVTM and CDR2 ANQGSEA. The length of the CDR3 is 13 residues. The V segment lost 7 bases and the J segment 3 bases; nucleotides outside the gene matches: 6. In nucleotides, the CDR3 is TGCAGCGGGACCCGGACAGGGGACACTGAAGCTTTCTTT. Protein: CSGTRTGDTEAFF.

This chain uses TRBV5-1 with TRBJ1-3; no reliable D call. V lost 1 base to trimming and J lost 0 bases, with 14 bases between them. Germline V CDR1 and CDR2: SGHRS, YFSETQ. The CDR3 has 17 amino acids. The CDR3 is CASSLTGEDYSGNTIYF. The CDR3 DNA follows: TGCGCCAGCAGCTTGACTGGAGAGGATTACTCTGGAAACACCATATATTTT.

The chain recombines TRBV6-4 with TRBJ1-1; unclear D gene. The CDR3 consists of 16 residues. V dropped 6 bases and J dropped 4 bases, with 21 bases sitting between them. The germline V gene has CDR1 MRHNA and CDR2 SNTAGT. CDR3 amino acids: CASRPEGSVGGTEAFF. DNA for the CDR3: TGTGCCAGCAGGCCAGAGGGAAGTGTTGGAGGCACTGAAGCTTTCTTT.

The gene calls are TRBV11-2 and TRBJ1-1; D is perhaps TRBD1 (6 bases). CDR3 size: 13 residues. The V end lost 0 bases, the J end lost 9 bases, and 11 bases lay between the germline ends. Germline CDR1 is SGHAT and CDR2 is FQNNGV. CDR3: CASSLEQGVKAFF. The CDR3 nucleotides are TGTGCCAGCAGCTTAGAACAGGGTGTCAAAGCTTTCTTT.

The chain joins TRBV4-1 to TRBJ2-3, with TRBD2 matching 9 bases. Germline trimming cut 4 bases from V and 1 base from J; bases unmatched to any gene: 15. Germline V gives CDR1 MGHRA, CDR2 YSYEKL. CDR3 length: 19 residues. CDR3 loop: CASSPRLAVKGGGTDTQYF. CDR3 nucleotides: TGCGCCAGCAGCCCTCGACTAGCGGTCAAAGGAGGTGGCACAGATACGCAGTATTTT.

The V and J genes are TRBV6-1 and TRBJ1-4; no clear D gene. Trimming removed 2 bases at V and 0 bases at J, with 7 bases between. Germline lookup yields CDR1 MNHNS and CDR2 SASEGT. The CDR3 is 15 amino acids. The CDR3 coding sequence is TGTGCCAGCAGTGAATCCGGTTCAACTAATGAAAAACTGTTTTTT. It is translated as CASSESGSTNEKLFF.

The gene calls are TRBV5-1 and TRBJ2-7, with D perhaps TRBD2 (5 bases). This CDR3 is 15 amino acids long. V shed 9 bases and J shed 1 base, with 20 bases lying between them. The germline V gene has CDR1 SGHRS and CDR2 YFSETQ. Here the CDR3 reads CATKRELGESYEQYF. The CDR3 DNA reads TGCGCCACCAAGAGGGAGTTGGGTGAATCCTACGAGCAGTACTTC.

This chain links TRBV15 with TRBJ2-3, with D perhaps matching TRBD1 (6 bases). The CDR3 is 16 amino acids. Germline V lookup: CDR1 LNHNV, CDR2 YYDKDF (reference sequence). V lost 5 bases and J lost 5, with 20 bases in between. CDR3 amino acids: CATSGVYRAMGDTQYF. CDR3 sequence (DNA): TGTGCCACCAGCGGGGTTTACAGGGCAATGGGAGATACGCAGTATTTT.

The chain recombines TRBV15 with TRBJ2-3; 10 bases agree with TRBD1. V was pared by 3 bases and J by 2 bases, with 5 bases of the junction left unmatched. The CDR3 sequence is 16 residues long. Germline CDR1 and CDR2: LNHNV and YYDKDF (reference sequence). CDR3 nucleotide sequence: TGTGCCACCAGCAGCCGGACAGGGGGTTTCACAGATACGCAGTATTTT. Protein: CATSSRTGGFTDTQYF.

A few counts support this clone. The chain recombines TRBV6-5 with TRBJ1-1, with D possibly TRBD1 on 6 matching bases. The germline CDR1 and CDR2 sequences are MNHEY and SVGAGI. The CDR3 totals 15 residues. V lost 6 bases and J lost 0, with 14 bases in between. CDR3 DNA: TGTGCCAGCAGCTCCCGAGGGGGTTTGAACACTGAAGCTTTCTTT. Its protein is CASSSRGGLNTEAFF.